The 18 T cell receptor beta chains below all came from one sample that was sequenced in a study of cytomegalovirus exposure and HLA in healthy donors. With 60 Vbeta and 13 Jbeta primers, the PCR was carried out. The protocol was immunoSEQ multiplex PCR, while the TCRdb copy is restricted to in-frame clones and leaves out a portion. The data hold under 150,000 clones, with 79% observed a single time. Sequences were obtained from PBMCs. All receptors derive from a man under 40 in good health and CMV-seropositive.

This rearrangement joins TRBV28 to TRBJ2-3; TRBD2 aligns across 7 bases. Germline CDR1 and CDR2: MDHEN and SYDVKM. The CDR3 contains 15 residues. The V segment lost 2 bases and the J segment 3 bases; nucleotides outside the gene matches: 5. The CDR3: CASSLAREGTDTQYF. The DNA for the CDR3 is TGTGCCAGCAGTTTAGCCAGGGAGGGGACAGATACGCAGTATTTT. The entire variable domain, with the rest obtained from reference TRBV28 and TRBJ2-3, is as follows: DVKVTQSSRYLVKRTGEKVFLECVQDMDHENMFWYRQDPGLGLRLIYFSYDVKMKEKGDIPEGYSVSREKKERFSLILESASTNQTSMYLCASSLAREGTDTQYFGPGTRLTVL.

The genes are TRBV15 and TRBJ1-4, with 9 bases lining up with TRBD1. The CDR3 is 15 residues long. Germline V gives CDR1 LNHNV, CDR2 YYDKDF (reference sequence). V shed 3 bases, J shed 4 bases, and the junction held 3 bases outside the gene matches. The DNA of the CDR3 is TGTGCCACCAGCAGTGGACAGGGGAATAATGAAAAACTGTTTTTT. As protein: CATSSGQGNNEKLFF.

This clone has a count of ten or more. This chain connects TRBV5-8 to TRBJ1-5; D not certain. CDR1 and CDR2 from the germline V gene are SGHTS and YDEGEE. The germline V and J ends were trimmed by 1 base and 2 bases, with 4 bases remaining between them. This CDR3 has 13 residues. The CDR3 loop reads CASSLQGNQPQHF. CDR3 nucleotide sequence: TGTGCCAGCAGCTTGCAGGGCAATCAGCCCCAGCATTTT.

The V call is TRBV5-5, the J call TRBJ1-4; perhaps TRBD1 as D (6 bases). The ends were cut back, 2 bases at V and 7 bases at J, with 15 bases in the middle. Germline V gene sequence: CDR1 SGHKS, CDR2 YYEKEE (reference sequence). This CDR3 has 15 residues. The CDR3 DNA reads as TGTGCCAGCAGCTTTGTTGGGACACTAGGTGAAAAACTGTTTTTT. This encodes CASSFVGTLGEKLFF.

The chain couples TRBV10-3 to TRBJ1-3; D unresolved. Trimming took off 4 bases at V and 4 bases at J, with 20 bases between the two ends. CDR1 is ENHRY, CDR2 SYGVKD, per germline. CDR3 length: 17 amino acids. This CDR3 reads CAISGIGQEVRGNTIYF. The DNA of the CDR3 is TGTGCCATCAGTGGGATAGGGCAGGAGGTTCGAGGAAACACCATATATTTT.

The chain employs TRBV10-1 and TRBJ1-5; no firm D call. Germline CDR1 is WNHNN and CDR2 is SYGVQD (reference sequence). Trimming left V 7 bases short and J 4 bases short, with 11 bases between. The CDR3 totals 13 residues. This CDR3 reads CASNSQDNQPQHF. DNA of the CDR3: TGCGCCAGCAATAGTCAGGATAATCAGCCCCAGCATTTT.

A single count supports this clone. The CDR3 DNA reads as TGTGCCAGCAGCCTACTCACAGGGTCTGATGGCTACACCTTC. Its protein product is CASSLLTGSDGYTF. The chain is built from TRBV7-6 and TRBJ1-2, with D possibly matching TRBD1 (6 bases). Between the trimmed V and J ends, which lost 5 bases and 6 bases, there was a span of 16 bases. Germline V gene sequence: CDR1 SGHVS, CDR2 FNYEAQ. This CDR3 spans 14 amino acids.

The table lists this clone with a count of one. The chain links TRBV2 to TRBJ2-5; 8 bases are a match to TRBD2. This CDR3 comprises 19 residues. CDR1 and CDR2 (germline): SNHLY, FYNNEI. V was clipped by 0 bases and J by 7 bases; unmatched bases: 19. CDR3 sequence reads: CASSEALRVAGLLGGTQYF. CDR3 coding DNA: TGTGCCAGCAGTGAAGCGCTTCGAGTAGCGGGACTCCTGGGTGGGACCCAGTACTTC. Using reference TRBV2 and TRBJ2-5 for the parts outside the CDR3, the full variable domain is EPEVTQTPSHQVTQMGQEVILRCVPISNHLYFYWYRQILGQKVEFLVSFYNNEISEKSEIFDDQFSVERPDGSNFTLKIRSTKLEDSAMYFCASSEALRVAGLLGGTQYFGPGTRLLVL.

This clone was seen just once. This chain connects TRBV5-1 to TRBJ2-3; no reliable D call. This CDR3 region has 15 residues. V was shortened by 1 base and J by 0 bases, with 9 bases between the two germline ends. Germline V gene data show CDR1 as SGHRS and CDR2 as YFSETQ. The chain's CDR3 is CASSLPPSSTDTQYF. CDR3 DNA: TGCGCCAGCAGCTTGCCCCCCTCTAGCACAGATACGCAGTATTTT. The variable domain in full, completed from reference TRBV5-1 and TRBJ2-3, reads KAGVTQTPRYLIKTRGQQVTLSCSPISGHRSVSWYQQTPGQGLQFLFEYFSETQRNKGNFPGRFSGRQFSNSRSEMNVSTLELGDSALYLCASSLPPSSTDTQYFGPGTRLTVL.

The chain links TRBV5-4 to TRBJ2-1; 11 bases line up with TRBD2. This CDR3 region has 12 residues. The V gene end was trimmed by 3 bases and the J gene end by 15 bases; junction bases not matched to a gene: 5. Germline V CDR1 and CDR2: SGHNT, YYREEE (reference sequence). As DNA, the CDR3 is TGTGCCAGCAGCTGGACTAGCGGGCCCCCGTTCTTC. This sequence encodes CASSWTSGPPFF.

The chain carries TRBV7-9 and TRBJ2-5; 12 positions agree with TRBD2. Germline loops: CDR1 SEHNR, CDR2 FQNEAQ (reference sequence). J gave up 4 bases and V 4 bases, and 13 bases lay outside the gene matches. This CDR3 has 18 residues. Here the CDR3 DNA reads TGTGCCAGCAGCTCGCCGGGCACTAGCGGGAGGAAGGGAGAGACCCAGTACTTC. It codes for CASSSPGTSGRKGETQYF.

This rearrangement joins TRBV18 to TRBJ1-2, with D perhaps matching TRBD1 (6 bases). V gave up 1 base and J gave up 3 bases, with 12 bases separating them. Germline CDR1 and CDR2: KGHSH and LQKENI. This CDR3 is 15 amino acids long. The CDR3 here is CASSPLTGTHYGYTF. Here the CDR3 DNA reads TGTGCCAGCTCACCACTGACAGGAACGCACTATGGCTACACCTTC.

This chain connects TRBV28 to TRBJ1-1, with 9 bases fitting TRBD1. Per germline, CDR1 MDHEN and CDR2 SYDVKM. The CDR3 extends over 14 amino acids. J gave up 10 bases and V 0 bases, and 6 bases lay outside the gene matches. CDR3 coding DNA: TGTGCCAGCAGTTTATGGGACAGGGGCGCTTCAGCTTTCTTT. Translation gives CASSLWDRGASAFF.

The rearrangement uses TRBV27 and TRBJ2-1; D is uncertain. Germline V CDR1 and CDR2: MNHEY, SMNVEV (reference sequence). V lost 4 bases and J 4 bases, leaving 5 bases between the germline ends. The CDR3 consists of 12 residues. CDR3 loop: CASSSFYNEQFF. The CDR3 DNA follows: TGTGCCAGCAGTTCCTTTTACAATGAGCAGTTCTTC.

With respect to this clone: At one of its ends the junction is not consistent with the germline gene, which may arise from a read error. The chain uses TRBV5-1 and TRBJ2-6; D may be TRBD1 (5 bases). Germline CDR1 is SGHRS and CDR2 is YFSETQ. The length of the CDR3 is 14 residues. The CDR3 nucleotides read TGCGCCAGCAGCTTAAGGTCTGGGGCCAACGGCCTGACTTTC. Its protein is CASSLRSGANGLTF.

This sequence joins TRBV19 and TRBJ2-7; 9 nucleotides line up with TRBD1. Germline values: CDR1 LNHDA, CDR2 SQIVND (reference sequence). The ends lost 6 bases at V and 0 bases at J; junction bases unmatched: 6. The CDR3 contains 15 residues. CDR3 sequence reads: CASRRGQGTSYEQYF. CDR3 coding DNA: TGTGCCAGTAGAAGAGGACAGGGGACCTCCTACGAGCAGTACTTC.

This chain links TRBV7-2 with TRBJ2-2; 12 bases align to TRBD2. Per the germline V gene, CDR1 is SGHTA and CDR2 is FQGNSA. J was trimmed by 1 base and V by 4 bases; bases with no gene match: 7. This CDR3 contains 18 residues. The CDR3: CASSSRRTSGMNTGELFF. CDR3 nucleotide sequence: TGTGCCAGCAGCTCGAGACGGACTAGCGGGATGAACACCGGGGAGCTGTTTTTT.

The genes are TRBV28 and TRBJ2-1; 7 nucleotides agree with TRBD2. CDR1 and CDR2 (germline): MDHEN, SYDVKM. The junction had 5 bases not matched to a gene; V was cut back by 3 bases and J by 6 bases. CDR3 length equals 14 residues. CDR3: CASSFRREFNEQFF. The CDR3 nucleotides read TGTGCCAGCAGTTTCCGGCGGGAGTTCAATGAGCAGTTCTTC.